This T cell receptor beta chain was sequenced during a study of blood T cells in healthy people across ages. Findings and limits, study-wide: Unsorted PBMCs blocked a conclusive comparison of naive and antigen-experienced cells. Diversity of TCR beta per million T cells declined in a roughly linear way with age.

Using a J-beta primer mix together with a sample-barcoded 5' primer, a second PCR was run for about 6 to 12 cycles. TCRdb independently ran MiXCR on the 5' RACE reads; one entry per CDR3 protein. The sample carries approximately 600,000 distinct CDR3 sequences, about 54% recorded once. For every donor, a draw yielded around 10 milliliters of peripheral blood. Remarks on this clonotype: The antigen remains undetermined.

Trimming stripped 10 bases from V and 2 bases from J, with 20 bases between. Germline V gene data show CDR1 as ENHRY and CDR2 as SYGVKD. The CDR3 is made up of 15 amino acids. Sequencing input: blood. V and J are TRBV10-3 and TRBJ2-5; D perhaps matches TRBD1 (8 bases). The clonotype comes from a man aged 60-69 years in good health. The DNA for the CDR3 is TGTGCCACTCAGGGGGCGGGGGAACCTCAAGAGACCCAGTACTTC. Translating it yields CATQGAGEPQETQYF.